The present T cell receptor (beta chain) was sequenced within a study of regulatory T cells in long-lasting Graves disease. This CDR3 contains 13 residues. V lost 8 bases to trimming and J lost 0 bases, with 10 bases between them. Germline V CDR1 and CDR2: MDHEN, SYDVKM. This clonotype was found many times. According to the study, TCR beta libraries were built with iRepertoire HTBI primers and CDR3-region Arm-PCR. MiXCR, applied by TCRdb to the multiplex PCR reads, yields one record per CDR3 protein. Of over 500,000 distinct CDR3 sequences in the sample, less than 20% were seen once. Noted time point: newly diagnosed GD, antithyroid drugs for less than 3 months. Construction of the TCR library relied on RNA isolated from PBMCs. Graves' disease diagnoses followed American Thyroid Association guidelines. The patients were enrolled through endocrinology in Xi'an, China. Around 8.2 milliliters of peripheral blood went into EDTA tubes.

Separately, the same data were catalogued under a study of T cells in Graves' hyperthyroidism and ophthalmopathy. That work states: No ophthalmopathy progression within 18 months constituted stable Graves' hyperthyroidism.

The material was peripheral blood mononuclear cells (PBMCs), obtained at new diagnosis, from a patient treated with antithyroid drugs. The chain joins TRBV28 to TRBJ1-1, with D uncertain. This clonotype was obtained from a woman aged 25 to 45 with Graves disease. The CDR3 loop is CASDLLLNTEAFF. The CDR3, as DNA: TGTGCCAGCGACTTACTTTTGAACACTGAAGCTTTCTTT. The entire variable domain, with the rest obtained from reference TRBV28 and TRBJ1-1, is as follows: DVKVTQSSRYLVKRTGEKVFLECVQDMDHENMFWYRQDPGLGLRLIYFSYDVKMKEKGDIPEGYSVSREKKERFSLILESASTNQTSMYLCASDLLLNTEAFFGQGTRLTVV.